A single sample is the source of the 27 T cell receptor beta chains below, sequenced in a study of control samples from healthy donors and cancer patients. Only in-frame clones appear in the TCRdb table, and some are missing; sequencing was by immunoSEQ multiplex PCR. The repertoire holds around 170,000 clones, with approximately 90% as singletons. The sample taken for sequencing was blood. These receptor sequences come from a woman in her twenties or thirties in good health.

V and J are TRBV28 and TRBJ1-1, with D perhaps TRBD1 (5 bases). The CDR3 loop spans 15 amino acids. Germline CDR1 and CDR2: MDHEN and SYDVKM. V gave up 6 bases and J gave up 1 base, with 15 bases separating them. Here the CDR3 reads CASRTTGRANTEAFF. CDR3 DNA sequence: TGTGCCAGCAGAACCACGGGACGGGCGAACACTGAAGCTTTCTTT.

This clone was seen only once. In nucleotides, the CDR3 is TGCAGCGTTGCTGGGGAAGGGGCCAACGTCCTGACTTTC. Residues: CSVAGEGANVLTF. The chain links TRBV29-1 to TRBJ2-6, with unresolved D. There are 13 residues in the CDR3. V dropped 4 bases and J dropped 4 bases, with 8 bases sitting between them. Germline V CDR1 and CDR2: SQVTM, ANQGSEA.

The gene calls are TRBV5-1 and TRBJ2-3, with 9 positions matching TRBD1. Trimming cost V 1 base and J 2 bases; bases outside gene matches: 5. The CDR3 length is 16 residues. Germline CDR1 reads SGHRS; CDR2 reads YFSETQ. The CDR3 DNA reads TGCGCCAGCAGCTTGCGCCGGGACAGGGTCACAGATACGCAGTATTTT. Residues: CASSLRRDRVTDTQYF. Looking up the rest from reference TRBV5-1 and TRBJ2-3 gives the full variable domain: KAGVTQTPRYLIKTRGQQVTLSCSPISGHRSVSWYQQTPGQGLQFLFEYFSETQRNKGNFPGRFSGRQFSNSRSEMNVSTLELGDSALYLCASSLRRDRVTDTQYFGPGTRLTVL.

This clone appeared a single time. The rearrangement links TRBV28 to TRBJ1-2, with unresolved D. Per the germline V gene, CDR1 is MDHEN and CDR2 is SYDVKM. V lost 7 bases and J lost 5, with 14 bases in between. The CDR3 is made up of 13 amino acids. As DNA, the CDR3 is TGTGCCAGCACCGCTATCGTAACTTATGGCTACACCTTC. It translates to CASTAIVTYGYTF.

The chain has TRBV2 and TRBJ2-7; the D gene is possibly TRBD1 (6 bases). V shed 10 bases and J shed 3 bases, with 16 bases lying between them. The CDR3 runs to 13 residues. Germline assignment: CDR1 SNHLY and CDR2 FYNNEI. The CDR3 protein is CAISNQGFYEQYF. In DNA, the CDR3 is TGTGCCATTTCCAATCAGGGGTTCTACGAGCAGTACTTC.

V gene TRBV7-2 combines with J gene TRBJ2-5; D gene uncertain. The CDR3 loop spans 14 amino acids. Trimming shortened V by 2 bases and J by 2 bases, and 9 bases separated the two germline ends. Germline V gives CDR1 SGHTA, CDR2 FQGNSA. The CDR3 nucleotides read TGTGCCAGCAGCTTATTACAGAGACAAGAGACCCAGTACTTC. It specifies CASSLLQRQETQYF.

The CDR3 spells CASSLVGLGDAYEQYF. The CDR3 DNA follows: TGTGCCAGCAGCTTGGTAGGGCTGGGGGACGCTTACGAGCAGTACTTC. The J gene is TRBJ2-7, the V gene TRBV5-6; possibly TRBD1 or TRBD2 for D (5 bases each). The CDR3 runs 16 residues. V lost 0 bases and J lost 4, with 17 bases in between. Germline V gene sequence: CDR1 SGHDT, CDR2 YYEEEE.

This clone appeared once. The V call is TRBV27, the J call TRBJ1-1; tentative D call: TRBD1 (5 bases). Per the germline V gene, CDR1 is MNHEY and CDR2 is SMNVEV (reference sequence). The CDR3 consists of 15 residues. V lost 2 bases and J lost 4, with 14 bases in between. CDR3 in DNA: TGTGCCAGCAGTTTACACCAGGGAAGGGGCACTGAAGCTTTCTTT. It specifies CASSLHQGRGTEAFF.

The rearrangement uses TRBV5-1 and TRBJ2-7; 11 bases map to TRBD2. The CDR3 loop spans 14 amino acids. V shed 3 bases, J shed 2 bases, and the junction held 1 base outside the gene matches. Germline CDR1 and CDR2: SGHRS and YFSETQ. The CDR3 protein is CASSSTSGTYEQYF. The CDR3, as DNA: TGCGCCAGCAGCTCGACTAGCGGGACCTACGAGCAGTACTTC.

The J gene is TRBJ2-1, the V gene TRBV28; D is unresolved. V shed 8 bases and J shed 4 bases, with 9 bases lying between them. The germline V gene has CDR1 MDHEN and CDR2 SYDVKM. CDR3 length: 12 residues. The CDR3 bases are TGTGCCAGCCAGACACCTTACAATGAGCAGTTCTTC. Translation gives CASQTPYNEQFF.

This chain joins TRBV2 and TRBJ2-3; 8 nucleotides match TRBD2. V gave up 4 bases and J gave up 4 bases; unmatched junction bases: 4. CDR1 and CDR2 (germline): SNHLY, FYNNEI. This CDR3 region has 14 residues. The CDR3: CASSATGGPDTQYF. CDR3 coding DNA: TGTGCCAGCAGTGCAACGGGAGGGCCAGATACGCAGTATTTT.

The chain carries TRBV19 and TRBJ2-7; the D call may be TRBD1 or TRBD2 (5 bases each). V lost 5 bases, J lost 4 bases, and 15 bases lay in between. Germline CDR1 and CDR2: LNHDA and SQIVND (reference sequence). The length of the CDR3 is 14 residues. The DNA for the CDR3 is TGTGCCAGTAGTTCCGGGGCCCTGGGGTACGAGCAGTACTTC. As protein: CASSSGALGYEQYF.

The chain employs TRBV18 and TRBJ2-3; 12 bases align to TRBD2. Germline CDR1 reads KGHSH; CDR2 reads LQKENI. There are 19 residues in the CDR3. The junction had 14 bases not matched to a gene; V was cut back by 4 bases and J by 3 bases. The CDR3 DNA sequence: TGTGCCAGCTCACAACTAGCGGGAGGCCCCACCGGAGGGACAGATACGCAGTATTTT. It yields the protein CASSQLAGGPTGGTDTQYF.

The chain carries TRBV5-1 and TRBJ2-1; possible D gene TRBD1, 7 bases. V lost 2 bases, J lost 8 bases, and 14 bases lay in between. CDR3 length: 14 residues. In germline, CDR1 is SGHRS, CDR2 YFSETQ. CDR3 sequence: CASSFFGGGDEQFF. CDR3 nucleotide sequence: TGCGCCAGCAGCTTCTTTGGAGGGGGCGATGAGCAGTTCTTC.

The chain employs TRBV4-1 and TRBJ1-2; the match to TRBD1 covers 9 bases. Looked up from germline, CDR1 is MGHRA and CDR2 is YSYEKL. Trimming cost V 2 bases and J 8 bases; bases outside gene matches: 9. CDR3 length equals 15 residues. As DNA, the CDR3 is TGCGCCAGCAGCCAAAGCTCACAGGGGGCAAGGGGCTACACCTTC. Its translation: CASSQSSQGARGYTF.

The chain recombines TRBV20-1 with TRBJ2-7; no clear D. V shed 6 bases and J shed 7 bases, with 10 bases lying between them. This CDR3 contains 10 residues. The germline V gene has CDR1 DFQATT and CDR2 SNEGSKA (reference sequence). DNA for the CDR3: TGCAGTGCGGATAATGGAGAGCAGTACTTC. It codes for CSADNGEQYF.

The CDR3 protein is CAWSAYGVGIQYF. The CDR3 DNA reads TGTGCCTGGAGTGCTTATGGTGTGGGGATTCAGTACTTC. This chain joins TRBV30 and TRBJ2-4; D not resolved. From germline, CDR1 is GTSNPN and CDR2 SVGIG (reference sequence). The V end was cut by 1 base, the J end by 10 bases, with 14 bases between. The CDR3 contains 13 residues. The full variable domain, completed using reference TRBV30 and TRBJ2-4, is SQTIHQWPATLVQPVGSPLSLECTVEGTSNPNLYWYRQAAGRGLQLLFYSVGIGQISSEVPQNLSASRPQDRQFILSSKKLLLSDSGFYLCAWSAYGVGIQYFGAGTRLSVL.

V is TRBV2 and J is TRBJ2-7; D is perhaps TRBD2 (6 bases). V was trimmed by 2 bases and J by 3 bases, leaving 14 bases between them. CDR1 and CDR2 from the germline V gene are SNHLY and FYNNEI. The CDR3 is 15 amino acids. The CDR3 DNA reads as TGTGCCAGCAGTGAAACGGCGGGACCGTACTACGAGCAGTACTTC. It encodes CASSETAGPYYEQYF.

The chain has TRBV19 and TRBJ2-7; possible D gene TRBD1, 7 bases. This CDR3 is built from 11 residues. Per germline, CDR1 LNHDA and CDR2 SQIVND (reference sequence). The germline V and J ends were trimmed by 5 bases and 11 bases, with 13 bases remaining between them. The CDR3 region is CASSSGGTEYF. The CDR3 DNA reads TGTGCCAGTAGTTCAGGGGGGACGGAGTACTTC.

In nucleotides, the CDR3 is TGTGCCACCAGTGATTCCCGGGTCGGGGGCTACGAGCAGTACTTC. Encoded protein: CATSDSRVGGYEQYF. This chain joins TRBV24-1 and TRBJ2-7, with D perhaps TRBD2 (6 bases). CDR1 KGHDR and CDR2 SFDVKD come from the germline V gene. The ends were cut back, 2 bases at V and 3 bases at J, with 13 bases in the middle. The CDR3 has 15 residues.

V is TRBV9 and J is TRBJ1-4; perhaps TRBD1 as D (5 bases). The germline gives CDR1 SGDLS, CDR2 YYNGEE. The CDR3 runs to 17 residues. Trimming shortened V by 0 bases and J by 0 bases, and 12 bases separated the two germline ends. CDR3 DNA: TGTGCCAGCAGCGTAGGGCAGGGCAGACCAACTAATGAAAAACTGTTTTTT. Amino acids: CASSVGQGRPTNEKLFF.

The count of this clone is one. The chain carries TRBV3-1 (or the pseudogene TRBV3-2) and TRBJ1-5; D remains ambiguous. Looked up from germline, CDR1 is LGHDT and CDR2 is YNNKEL (reference sequence). This CDR3 spans 15 amino acids. V was clipped by 1 base and J by 6 bases, with 13 bases between them. The DNA for the CDR3 is TGTGCCAGCAGCCAAGGAGGGCTAGGGCTTCAGCCCCAGCATTTT. It is translated as CASSQGGLGLQPQHF.

This clone was seen once. The chain employs TRBV6-4 and TRBJ2-1, with a possible D match to TRBD1 (5 bases). Germline V gene data show CDR1 as MRHNA and CDR2 as SNTAGT. V lost 4 bases, J lost 2 bases, and 12 bases lay in between. CDR3 length: 15 residues. This chain's CDR3 is CASSAVTGAYNEQFF. The CDR3, as DNA: TGTGCCAGCAGTGCCGTTACAGGTGCCTACAATGAGCAGTTCTTC.

This clone has only one observation. The chain's CDR3 is CASSSHLNSYEQYF. The CDR3 nucleotides read TGTGCCAGCAGTTCCCATTTAAATTCCTACGAGCAGTACTTC. The chain uses TRBV27 and TRBJ2-7; D call uncertain. Trimming cost V 4 bases and J 1 base, with 11 bases left between them. The CDR3 length is 14 residues. CDR1 and CDR2 (germline): MNHEY, SMNVEV (reference sequence).

The genes are TRBV13 and TRBJ2-7; 10 positions agree with TRBD2. This CDR3 is built from 15 residues. Germline CDR1 is PRHDT and CDR2 is FYEKMQ (reference sequence). V shed 5 bases and J 5 bases; nucleotides not matched to a gene: 9. Here the CDR3 DNA reads TGTGCCAGCAGCGGGAGCGGGAGGGCGGGGAACGAGCAGTACTTC. It specifies CASSGSGRAGNEQYF.

The CDR3 protein is CASSLGLAPFEQYF. CDR3 bases: TGTGCCAGCAGCTTAGGACTAGCCCCCTTCGAGCAGTACTTC. V gene TRBV13 combines with J gene TRBJ2-7; D is possibly TRBD2 (6 bases). The V gene's germline CDR1 is PRHDT and CDR2 FYEKMQ (reference sequence). The CDR3 consists of 14 residues. Trimming removed 0 bases from V and 6 bases from J, with 12 bases in between.

The rearrangement uses TRBV29-1 and TRBJ1-1; TRBD1 might be the D (5 bases). The germline CDR1 and CDR2 sequences are SQVTM and ANQGSEA. There are 13 residues in the CDR3. Between the trimmed V and J ends, which lost 3 bases and 2 bases, there was a span of 10 bases. CDR3 DNA sequence: TGCAGCGTTGATAAGGGGCTCAACACTGAAGCTTTCTTT. It is translated as CSVDKGLNTEAFF. Full variable domain (remainder filled in from reference TRBV29-1 and TRBJ1-1): SAVISQKPSRDICQRGTSLTIQCQVDSQVTMMFWYRQQPGQSLTLIATANQGSEATYESGFVIDKFPISRPNLTFSTLTVSNMSPEDSSIYLCSVDKGLNTEAFFGQGTRLTVV.